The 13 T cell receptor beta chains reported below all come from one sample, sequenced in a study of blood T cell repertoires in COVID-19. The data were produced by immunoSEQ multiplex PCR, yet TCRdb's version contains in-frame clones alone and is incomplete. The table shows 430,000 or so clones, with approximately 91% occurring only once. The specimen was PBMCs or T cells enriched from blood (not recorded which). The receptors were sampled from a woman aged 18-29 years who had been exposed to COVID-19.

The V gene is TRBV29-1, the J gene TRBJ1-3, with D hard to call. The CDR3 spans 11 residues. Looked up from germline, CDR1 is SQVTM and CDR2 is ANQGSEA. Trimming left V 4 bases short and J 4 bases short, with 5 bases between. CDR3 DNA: TGCAGCGTTGCCGCGGGAAACACCATATATTTT. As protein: CSVAAGNTIYF.

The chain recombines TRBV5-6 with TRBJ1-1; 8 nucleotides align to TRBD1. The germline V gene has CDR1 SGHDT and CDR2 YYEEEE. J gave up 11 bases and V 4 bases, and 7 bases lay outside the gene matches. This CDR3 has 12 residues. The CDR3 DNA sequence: TGTGCCAGCAGCACGCGGACAGGGCGGGCTTTCTTT. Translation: CASSTRTGRAFF.

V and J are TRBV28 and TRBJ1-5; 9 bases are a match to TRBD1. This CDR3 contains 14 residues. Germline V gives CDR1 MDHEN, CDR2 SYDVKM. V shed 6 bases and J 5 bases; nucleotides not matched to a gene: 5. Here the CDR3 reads CASSRDRVHQPQHF. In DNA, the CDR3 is TGTGCCAGCAGCCGGGACAGGGTCCATCAGCCCCAGCATTTT.

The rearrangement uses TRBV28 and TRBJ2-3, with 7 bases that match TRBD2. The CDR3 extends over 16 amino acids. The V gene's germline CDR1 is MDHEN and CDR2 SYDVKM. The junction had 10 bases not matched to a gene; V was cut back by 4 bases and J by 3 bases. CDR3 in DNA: TGTGCCAGCAGTTCCCCCAACGCGGGAGAGACAGATACGCAGTATTTT. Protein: CASSSPNAGETDTQYF.

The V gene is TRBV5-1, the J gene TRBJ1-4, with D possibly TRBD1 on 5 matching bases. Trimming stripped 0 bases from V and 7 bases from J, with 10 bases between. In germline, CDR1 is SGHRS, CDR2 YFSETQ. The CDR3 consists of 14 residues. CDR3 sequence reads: CASSLAGNSEKLFF. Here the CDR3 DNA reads TGCGCCAGCAGCTTGGCAGGGAACTCTGAAAAACTGTTTTTT.

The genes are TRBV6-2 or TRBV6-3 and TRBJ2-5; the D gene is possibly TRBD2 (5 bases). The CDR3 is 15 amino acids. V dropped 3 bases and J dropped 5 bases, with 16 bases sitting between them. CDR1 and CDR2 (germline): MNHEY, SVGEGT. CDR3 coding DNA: TGTGCCAGCAGTTATGGCTCCAGCCCGGGGGAGACCCAGTACTTC. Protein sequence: CASSYGSSPGETQYF.

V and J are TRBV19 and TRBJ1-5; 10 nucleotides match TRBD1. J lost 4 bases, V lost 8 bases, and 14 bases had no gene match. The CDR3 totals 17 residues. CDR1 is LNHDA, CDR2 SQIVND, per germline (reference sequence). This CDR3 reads CASWGPRTGGGNQPQHF. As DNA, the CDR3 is TGTGCCAGTTGGGGTCCCCGGACAGGGGGTGGTAATCAGCCCCAGCATTTT.

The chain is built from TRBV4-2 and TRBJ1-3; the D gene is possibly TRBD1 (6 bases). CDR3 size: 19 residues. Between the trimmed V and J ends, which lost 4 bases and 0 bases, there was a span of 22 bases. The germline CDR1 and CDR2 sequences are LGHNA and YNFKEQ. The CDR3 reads CASSPYGSGVGNSGNTIYF. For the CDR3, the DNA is TGTGCCAGCAGCCCCTACGGTTCAGGGGTAGGGAACTCTGGAAACACCATATATTTT.

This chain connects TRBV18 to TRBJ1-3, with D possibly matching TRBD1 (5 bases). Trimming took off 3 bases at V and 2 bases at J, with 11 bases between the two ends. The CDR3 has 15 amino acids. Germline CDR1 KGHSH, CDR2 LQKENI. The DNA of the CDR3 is TGTGCCAGCTCACCGGGAGGGGTTGCTGGAAACACCATATATTTT. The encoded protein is CASSPGGVAGNTIYF.

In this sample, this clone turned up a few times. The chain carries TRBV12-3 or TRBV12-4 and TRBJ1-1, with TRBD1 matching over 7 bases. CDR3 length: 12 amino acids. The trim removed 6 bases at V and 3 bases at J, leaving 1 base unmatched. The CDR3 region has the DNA TGTGCCAGCAGCAGGGGGGACACTGAAGCTTTCTTT. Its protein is CASSRGDTEAFF.

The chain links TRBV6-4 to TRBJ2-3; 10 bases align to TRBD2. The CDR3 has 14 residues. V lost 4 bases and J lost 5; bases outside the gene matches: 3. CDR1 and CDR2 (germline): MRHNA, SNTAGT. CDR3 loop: CASSVAGGVDTQYF. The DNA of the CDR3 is TGTGCCAGCAGTGTAGCGGGGGGCGTAGATACGCAGTATTTT.

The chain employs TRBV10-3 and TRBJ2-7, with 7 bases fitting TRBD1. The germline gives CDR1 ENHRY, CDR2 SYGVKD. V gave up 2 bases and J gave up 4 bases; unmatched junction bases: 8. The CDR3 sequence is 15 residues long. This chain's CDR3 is CAISEVGGLLYEQYF. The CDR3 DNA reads TGTGCCATCAGTGAGGTAGGGGGCCTCCTGTACGAGCAGTACTTC.

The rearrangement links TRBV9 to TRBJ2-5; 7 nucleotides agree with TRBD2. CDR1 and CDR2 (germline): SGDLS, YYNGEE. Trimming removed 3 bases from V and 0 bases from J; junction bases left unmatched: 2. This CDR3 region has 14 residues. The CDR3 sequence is CASSEGGYQETQYF. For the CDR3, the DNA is TGTGCCAGCAGCGAGGGAGGGTACCAAGAGACCCAGTACTTC.